These 9 T cell receptor beta chains were sequenced from one sample in a study of tumor-infiltrating lymphocytes in primary liver carcinoma (dated by TCRdb to about 2017). Total RNA and DNA were co-extracted without cell sorting from around 20-30 mg of bulk tissue using the AllPrep DNA/RNA mini kit. TCRdb names Illumina HiSeq 2500 as the instrument used. A constant-region primer and ProtoScript II reverse transcriptase were used to reverse-transcribe TCRbeta-specific cDNA from 500 ng total RNA. Construction of the TCRbeta libraries relied on three nested rounds of multiplex PCR, following a slightly modified ARM-PCR procedure. The first two PCR rounds used multiplex TRBV1-TRBV30 forward primers with a Cbeta reverse primer, each for 10 cycles. TCRdb itself trimmed the public reads at Q25 with fastp, ran MiXCR and retained productive beta chains. Each CDR3 protein appears once, grouped with its most common genes and DNA. The sample table shows 120,000 or so distinct CDR3 sequences, and 55% to 75% are seen once. Around 9.3% of the sample is taken by the ten largest.

The sequencing sample was made of liver tumor tissue from sampling region 1. This specimen's cell subset or site label, per the study, means: tumor region T1, superior pole. These TCRs come from a woman aged 60 to 75 with primary liver carcinoma and hepatitis B virus infection.

The gene calls are TRBV6-1 and TRBJ1-2; TRBD1 agrees at 7 bases. Germline values: CDR1 MNHNS, CDR2 SASEGT. The CDR3 spans 15 residues. The ends lost 4 bases at V and 8 bases at J; junction bases unmatched: 13. The CDR3 sequence: CASSARDRPTWGYTF. The CDR3 nucleotides read TGTGCCAGCAGTGCGAGGGACAGACCAACATGGGGCTACACCTTC.

Concerning this clonotype: A much larger clone lies one base from this, so it may be a read error. This rearrangement joins TRBV29-1 to TRBJ2-7, with TRBD2 matching 9 bases. The CDR3 is 15 amino acids. V was pared by 5 bases and J by 4 bases, with 12 bases of the junction left unmatched. The V gene's germline CDR1 is SQVTM and CDR2 ANQGSEA. The CDR3 is CSVQKGGSGSYEQYF. CDR3 sequence (DNA): TGCAGCGTTCAGAAGGGGGGTAGCGGGAGTTACGAGCAGTACTTC.

In regard to this clonotype: This may come from a read error, since a much larger clone is one base off. The chain combines TRBV28 with TRBJ2-7; 7 bases map to TRBD1. Trimming took 8 bases from V and 3 from J; bases not matched to a gene: 13. Germline CDR1 reads MDHEN; CDR2 reads SYDVKM. The CDR3 is 15 amino acids. In nucleotides, the CDR3 is TGTGCCAGCTGTCCCCACGACAGGGTGGTCTACGAGCAGTACTTC. Translated: CASCPHDRVVYEQYF.

As concerns this clonotype: At one end, the junction sequence differs from germline, possibly due to a read error. The chain has TRBV10-3 and TRBJ2-3; D is ambiguous. The CDR3 loop spans 15 amino acids. Germline loops: CDR1 ENHRY, CDR2 SYGVKD. The CDR3 DNA reads as TGTACCATCTACCCAGACTCCGACTCCACAGATACGCAGTATTTT. It encodes CTIYPDSDSTDTQYF.

This clonotype has a single count. The rearrangement uses TRBV11-2 and TRBJ2-5; tentative D call: TRBD1 (5 bases). The CDR3 consists of 14 residues. From germline, CDR1 is SGHAT and CDR2 FQNNGV. The CDR3 protein is CVRSWRQGEGTQYF. For the CDR3, the DNA is TGTGTCAGGAGCTGGAGACAAGGGGAAGGGACCCAGTACTTC.

Concerning this clonotype: A single base separates this from a much larger clone, so it may be a read error. The chain combines TRBV10-1 with TRBJ2-1, with D possibly matching TRBD1 (6 bases). The CDR3 is made up of 15 amino acids. Trimming took 3 bases from V and 4 from J, leaving 13 bases between them. From germline, CDR1 is WNHNN and CDR2 SYGVQD (reference sequence). CDR3 region: CASSELNTGYNEQFF. Written as DNA, the CDR3 is TGCGCCAGCAGTGAATTGAATACAGGGTACAATGAGCAGTTCTTC.

The sample holds one count of this clonotype. At one end the junction does not follow the germline gene, possibly because of a read error. V usage is TRBV11-2 and J usage is TRBJ2-3, with D possibly TRBD2 on 5 matching bases. The length of the CDR3 is 14 residues. Germline V gene lookup returns CDR1 SGHAT and CDR2 FQNNGV. In DNA, the CDR3 is TGTGCCAGCGGCTTAGTTGGGAGCACAGATATGCAGTATTTC. As protein: CASGLVGSTDMQYF.

This clonotype showed up many times. The rearrangement links TRBV29-1 to TRBJ1-1, with a possible D match to TRBD1 (5 bases). CDR1 and CDR2 from the germline V gene are SQVTM and ANQGSEA. V was trimmed by 2 bases and J by 8 bases, leaving 15 bases between them. The CDR3 extends over 13 amino acids. CDR3 in amino acids: CSVESAGRFEAFF. The CDR3 bases are TGCAGCGTTGAATCTGCAGGGAGGTTCGAAGCTTTCTTT.

The chain's CDR3 is CASGRQGADSGTEAFF. CDR3 nucleotides: TGTGCCAGCGGAAGACAGGGGGCGGATAGTGGCACTGAAGCTTTCTTT. This rearrangement joins TRBV2 to TRBJ1-1, with 10 positions matching TRBD1. CDR3 length: 16 amino acids. The germline gives CDR1 SNHLY, CDR2 FYNNEI. J lost 4 bases, V lost 8 bases, and 13 bases had no gene match.